Here is one TCR beta chain with its context. V gave up 5 bases and J gave up 5 bases; unmatched junction bases: 6. The CDR3 covers 14 residues. CDR1 is MNHEY, CDR2 SMNVEV, per germline (reference sequence). Per the study methods: Amplified reference gene primers provided the basis for estimating nucleated cell counts. Libraries were prepared by immunoSEQ multiplex PCR; TCRdb keeps only in-frame clonotypes and omits some of them. V and J calls plus clone size are reproduced from that table; the DNA served to infer D and trimming. Altogether 150,000 to 200,000 clones are present, roughly 88% being singletons, with the ten largest covering approximately 10%. This sample was included in a study of blood T cell repertoires in COVID-19. Study overall: Sites across the United States, Italy and Spain contributed samples from acute and convalescent COVID-19.

This sequence was found in a human donor with active or convalescent COVID-19. The donor label of this sample is uncertain. The source material was peripheral blood. The chain has TRBV27 and TRBJ2-5; 9 nucleotides align to TRBD2. The CDR3 region is CASSPGLAAETQYF. CDR3 nucleotide sequence: TGTGCCAGCAGTCCGGGACTAGCTGCTGAGACCCAGTACTTC.